Listed below are T cell receptor beta chains from one sample, sequenced in a study of CD8+CD57+ T cells in acquired aplastic anemia. One entry per CDR3 protein, called by TCRdb with MiXCR from the reads. Here the sample spans about 180,000 distinct CDR3 sequences, around 50% being singletons. Sample: sorted CD4+, CD8+, or CD8+CD57+ T cells (not recorded which) from PBMCs. These receptors all stem from a human donor with aplastic anemia. CDR3s include the opening cysteine and the closing phenylalanine or tryptophan. D genes are given only for firm matches. Clone size is stated in some rows and not others, as once, few, many or a class when expanded.

size: once; D: NA; J: TRBJ1-2; V: TRBV29-1; DNA: TGCAGCGTTGGGTCGCCTAACTATGGCTACACCTTC; CDR3: CSVGSPNYGYTF
size: few; D: NA; J: TRBJ2-7; V: TRBV24-1; DNA: TGTGCCACCAGTGCGTCGCTCCGGGCAGCCGAGCAGTACTTC; CDR3: CATSASLRAAEQYF
size: few; D: NA; J: TRBJ2-6; V: TRBV6-1; DNA: TGTGCCAGCAGTGAAGCTTGGGCTCGAGGAGGGGCCAACGTCCTGACTTTC; CDR3: CASSEAWARGGANVLTF
size: few; D: NA; J: TRBJ2-3; V: TRBV20-1; DNA: TGCAGTGCTAGAGTGGCCTCCACAGATACGCAGTATTTT; CDR3: CSARVASTDTQYF
size: few; D: NA; J: TRBJ2-7; V: TRBV10-3; DNA: TGTGCCATCATTAGACAGGGAGGCGAGCAGTACTTC; CDR3: CAIIRQGGEQYF
size: NA; D: NA; J: TRBJ2-5; V: TRBV7-3; DNA: TGTGCCAGCAGCCAGACTAAGGAGACCCAGTACTTC; CDR3: CASSQTKETQYF
size: NA; D: NA; J: TRBJ2-7; V: TRBV7-2; DNA: TGTGCCAGCGCTCGGACCGCCTACGAGCAGTACTTC; CDR3: CASARTAYEQYF
size: few; D: TRBD2; J: TRBJ2-5; V: TRBV9; DNA: TGTGCCAGCAGCGTAGGGGCGGGAGTCGGGGAGACCCAGTACTTC; CDR3: CASSVGAGVGETQYF
size: many; D: NA; J: TRBJ2-7; V: TRBV3-1; DNA: TGTGCCAGCAGCCACGACCTCTACGAGCAGTACTTC; CDR3: CASSHDLYEQYF
size: NA; D: TRBD1; J: TRBJ1-1; V: TRBV20-1; DNA: TGCAGTGCTAGAGATCCCCAGGGGGGAAAAGCAGCTTTCTTT; CDR3: CSARDPQGGKAAFF
size: NA; D: TRBD2; J: TRBJ2-2; V: TRBV5-1; DNA: TGCGCCAGCAGCGCAGGGAGGGTTAACACCGGGGAGCTGTTTTTT; CDR3: CASSAGRVNTGELFF
size: NA; D: NA; J: TRBJ2-2; V: TRBV24-1; DNA: TGTGCCACCAGTGATTTCAGGGGACCACTTACGCTGTTTTTT; CDR3: CATSDFRGPLTLFF
size: few; D: NA; J: TRBJ2-1; V: TRBV20-1; DNA: TGCAGTGCTAGAGTCAGGGGTGAGCAGTTCTTC; CDR3: CSARVRGEQFF
size: few; D: NA; J: TRBJ2-7; V: TRBV15; DNA: TGTGCCACCAGCAGAGGTGGGGGTGGTGCCTACGAGCAGTACTTC; CDR3: CATSRGGGGAYEQYF
size: many; D: TRBD1; J: TRBJ1-2; V: TRBV20-1; DNA: TGCAGTGCGAGGGGACAGGGATTAAACTATGGCTACACCTTC; CDR3: CSARGQGLNYGYTF
size: NA; D: NA; J: TRBJ1-4; V: TRBV7-2; DNA: TGTGCCAGCAGCTCACCCGGCCTAATGAATGAAAAACTGTTTTTT; CDR3: CASSSPGLMNEKLFF
size: NA; D: TRBD2; J: TRBJ2-1; V: TRBV7-7; DNA: TGTGCTAGCAGCTCCCGGGCAGCGCTTCGGGGGGAGCAGCTCTTC; CDR3: CASSSRAALRGEQLF
size: many; D: NA; J: TRBJ1-3; V: TRBV10-2; DNA: TGCGCCAGCAGTGCGATCGGGCAAACTGGAAACACCATATATTTT; CDR3: CASSAIGQTGNTIYF
size: many; D: TRBD1; J: TRBJ2-7; V: TRBV3-1; DNA: TGTGCCAGCAGCCGGACAGGGGACGAGCAGTACTTC; CDR3: CASSRTGDEQYF
size: many; D: TRBD2; J: TRBJ2-7; V: TRBV7-6; DNA: TGTGCCAGCAGCTACGGGACTAGCGGCACCTACGAGCAGTACTTC; CDR3: CASSYGTSGTYEQYF
size: NA; D: TRBD1; J: TRBJ1-5; V: TRBV15; DNA: TGTGCCACGGGGGGGACAGATAGCAATCAGCCCCAGCATTTT; CDR3: CATGGTDSNQPQHF
size: NA; D: TRBD2; J: TRBJ2-7; V: TRBV6-5; DNA: TGTGCCAGCAGTTACTCAATAGCGGGGGGAGTCTACGAGCAGTACTTC; CDR3: CASSYSIAGGVYEQYF
size: NA; D: TRBD2; J: TRBJ2-5; V: TRBV12-3/TRBV12-4; DNA: TGTGCCAGCAGGACTAGCGGGGGATCGCCCCAGTACTTC; CDR3: CASRTSGGSPQYF
size: NA; D: NA; J: TRBJ1-2; V: TRBV29-1; DNA: TGCAGCGTTGAAGATTACGGGGAGGACACCTTC; CDR3: CSVEDYGEDTF
size: NA; D: NA; J: TRBJ1-4; V: TRBV15; DNA: TGTGCCACCAGCAGGGCAGCTAACACCCAAACTAATGAAAAACTGTTTTTT; CDR3: CATSRAANTQTNEKLFF
size: many; D: TRBD1; J: TRBJ1-1; V: TRBV19; DNA: TGTGCCTCCGCAACAGGGGGAGTAGTAAAGACTGAAGCTTTCTTT; CDR3: CASATGGVVKTEAFF
size: NA; D: NA; J: TRBJ2-3; V: TRBV7-9; DNA: TGTGCCAGCAGCTTGATAACAGTAGCGGATACGCAGTATTTT; CDR3: CASSLITVADTQYF
size: few; D: TRBD2; J: TRBJ2-3; V: TRBV13; DNA: TGTGCCAGCAGCTTGATAGCGGGGGCCAGGAAGATCACAGATACGCAGTATTTT; CDR3: CASSLIAGARKITDTQYF